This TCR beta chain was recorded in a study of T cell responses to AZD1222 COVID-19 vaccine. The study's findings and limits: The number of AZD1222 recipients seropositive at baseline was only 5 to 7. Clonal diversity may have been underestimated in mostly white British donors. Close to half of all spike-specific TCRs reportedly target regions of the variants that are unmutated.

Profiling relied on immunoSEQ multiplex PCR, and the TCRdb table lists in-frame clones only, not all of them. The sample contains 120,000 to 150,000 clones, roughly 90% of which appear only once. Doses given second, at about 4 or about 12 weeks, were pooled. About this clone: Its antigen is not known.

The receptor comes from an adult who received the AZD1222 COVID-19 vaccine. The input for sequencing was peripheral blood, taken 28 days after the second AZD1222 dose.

The CDR3 here is CSVEGPYGYGYTF. Here the CDR3 DNA reads TGCAGCGTGGAGGGACCGTATGGCTATGGCTACACCTTC. The rearrangement links TRBV29-1 to TRBJ1-2; a weak D match, TRBD1 (5 bases). The CDR3 loop spans 13 amino acids. Trimming took 6 bases from V and 4 from J, leaving 15 bases between them. Germline V CDR1 and CDR2: SQVTM, ANQGSEA.